This entry is about one TCR beta chain. Its antigen is unknown. The record originates from a study of shared clonotypes between healthy human individuals. Study findings and constraints: Inspection by rarefaction showed sorted-subset sequencing to be incomplete despite large depth. Represented diversity, genetic and exposure-history alike, was limited by few donors. Sharing across four donors was highest in naive CD4 (roughly 5%) and lowest in memory CD8 (approximately 0.4%).

Running of the assay took place at deep level. Sequenced by immunoSEQ multiplex PCR; TCRdb stores in-frame clones only, minus some. The sample shows 500,000 or so clones, more than 95% of them seen only once. The CDR3 has 16 residues. From germline, CDR1 is MDHEN and CDR2 SYDVKM. V was pared by 4 bases and J by 0 bases, with 13 bases between. Sequences were obtained from naive CD4+ T cells sorted from blood. The subset: CD45RA+ positively selected. The chain joins TRBV28 to TRBJ1-3; maybe TRBD1 (6 bases). The TCR originated in a woman aged 30 to 39 in good health. CDR3 protein: CASSWAGTFSGNTIYF. The CDR3 bases are TGTGCCAGCAGTTGGGCCGGGACATTCTCTGGAAACACCATATATTTT.